This T cell receptor (beta chain) was profiled in a study of beta chain features in type 1 diabetes. A few counts support this clone. Its antigen is as yet unknown. Every isolated RNA sample was fully reverse transcribed, so sequencing captured expressed TCRB transcripts. Data came from immunoSEQ multiplex PCR; TCRdb stores just in-frame clones and leaves some out. The sample yields around 300,000 clones, less than 15% seen once. Germline CDR1 is MNHEY and CDR2 is SVGAGI. The ends were cut back, 5 bases at V and 8 bases at J, with 12 bases in the middle. The CDR3 length is 12 residues. Study-wide results and limits: More deletions and fewer insertions at VDJ junctions were seen in type 1 diabetes patients. Over-representation of high TCR-expressing cells was a possible consequence of cDNA sequencing.

The sample comprised central memory CD4+ T cells from blood. This sequence originates from a young man in good health. The chain joins TRBV6-5 to TRBJ1-2; D possibly corresponds to TRBD1 (5 bases). CDR3 protein: CASSEAQGGYTF. The CDR3 nucleotides are TGTGCCAGCAGTGAAGCGCAGGGAGGCTACACCTTC.